The following is a T cell receptor (beta chain) sequence with its context. The antigen is undetermined. These data belong to a study of human T cells and chemical hapten exposure. Looking at the study overall: Cases of alopecia areata, totalis or universalis occurred in a predominantly female patient group. Study results and limitations: No alteration of TCRs above 1 in 1000 frequency was seen with DPC sensitization. Alopecia was present in the donors, so their immune response may differ from healthy people's.

TCRdb re-called the RACE reads with MiXCR, one entry per CDR3 protein. The sample yields 35,000 to 45,000 distinct CDR3 sequences, around 9.3% seen once. CDR3 length: 16 amino acids. Germline assignment: CDR1 SGHRS and CDR2 YFSETQ. V lost 4 bases, J lost 0 bases, and 13 bases lay in between. Time point specified: patch test 2, 6 weeks after DPC sensitization. Treatment of the sample: therapeutic diphenylcyclopropenone sensitization with weekly scalp DPC. The J gene is TRBJ2-2, the V gene TRBV5-1; D tentatively reads TRBD1 or TRBD2 (5 bases each). The sequences come from whole blood, collected in connection with sensitization to the hapten diphenylcyclopropenone (DPC). The TCR originated in a middle-aged woman with alopecia areata. Some clones in this sample may be carry-over from other donors' samples. The CDR3: CASSAYTGPNTGELFF. For the CDR3, the DNA is TGCGCCAGCAGCGCCTATACGGGACCGAACACCGGGGAGCTGTTTTTT.